Listed below are T cell receptor beta chains from one sample, sequenced in a study of cytomegalovirus exposure and HLA in healthy donors. The data were produced by immunoSEQ multiplex PCR, yet TCRdb's version contains in-frame clones alone and is incomplete. The top ten clones hold 3% of a sample with some 65,000 clones, around 80% of them seen once. Sequencing input: PBMCs. These TCRs come from a girl aged 10 to 17 in good health and CMV-seropositive. Each CDR3 is given with its conserved first and last residue. The D gene is left open where the match is weak. The listing skips clone size in some rows; elsewhere it reads once, few, many or a size class.

D: NA; V: TRBV28; J: TRBJ2-1; size: NA; DNA: TGTGCCAGCAGTTGGAGGAACAATGAGCAGTTCTTC; CDR3: CASSWRNNEQFF
D: TRBD1; V: TRBV7-8; J: TRBJ2-7; size: NA; DNA: TGTGCCAGCAGCTTAGGGACAGGGTGGCACTTC; CDR3: CASSLGTGWHF
D: NA; V: TRBV4-1; J: TRBJ1-5; size: few; DNA: TGCGCCAGCAGCCAACTAGGGGTCCCCAGCAATCAGCCCCAGCATTTT; CDR3: CASSQLGVPSNQPQHF
D: TRBD1; V: TRBV5-1; J: TRBJ2-7; size: NA; DNA: TGCGCCAGCACCTGGGACAGCTTGGTCTACGAGCAGTACTTC; CDR3: CASTWDSLVYEQYF
D: NA; V: TRBV30; J: TRBJ2-7; size: NA; DNA: TGTGCCTGGAGTGTACTCGGGGGGACAAAACGGGAGCAGTACTTC; CDR3: CAWSVLGGTKREQYF
D: NA; V: TRBV7-2; J: TRBJ2-7; size: NA; DNA: TGTGCCAGCAGCGTGGCCCCACAGGGAACCGAGCAGTACTTC; CDR3: CASSVAPQGTEQYF
D: NA; V: TRBV11-2; J: TRBJ1-1; size: NA; DNA: TGTGCCAGCAGCCCGGCCCAGGGACATCTTAAGCCTGAAGCTTTCTTT; CDR3: CASSPAQGHLKPEAFF
D: NA; V: TRBV6-5; J: TRBJ2-3; size: few; DNA: TGTGCCAGCAGTCGGAGGACGGCTAGCACAGATACGCAGTATTTT; CDR3: CASSRRTASTDTQYF
D: NA; V: TRBV14; J: TRBJ2-7; size: NA; DNA: TGTGCCAGCAGCCGATACAGGTTTTACGAGCAGTACTTC; CDR3: CASSRYRFYEQYF
D: TRBD1; V: TRBV30; J: TRBJ1-1; size: NA; DNA: TGTGCCTGGAGCGCCGCAGGGGGCCCGAACACTGAAGCTTTCTTT; CDR3: CAWSAAGGPNTEAFF
D: TRBD1; V: TRBV30; J: TRBJ2-7; size: once; DNA: TGTGCCTGGAGTGCGGACAGGGGCCGCGAGCAGTACTTC; CDR3: CAWSADRGREQYF
D: TRBD2; V: TRBV4-1; J: TRBJ2-5; size: NA; DNA: TGCGCCAGCAGCCAAGATGGGGCTAGCGGAGAGACCCAGTACTTC; CDR3: CASSQDGASGETQYF
D: TRBD1; V: TRBV5-1; J: TRBJ1-1; size: NA; DNA: TGCGCCAGCAGCGGCAGACAGGGGAACACTGAAGCTTTCTTT; CDR3: CASSGRQGNTEAFF
D: NA; V: TRBV30; J: TRBJ2-3; size: NA; DNA: TGTGCCTGGAAGGCATTGGGGGGAGGCACAGATACGCAGTATTTT; CDR3: CAWKALGGGTDTQYF
D: NA; V: TRBV6-5; J: TRBJ1-1; size: few; DNA: TGTGCCAGCAGTTACTCGGGCCGCACTGAAGCTTTCTTT; CDR3: CASSYSGRTEAFF
D: TRBD1; V: TRBV29-1; J: TRBJ1-2; size: NA; DNA: TGCAGCGTTAAGGGGGCGCAGGTGGTGTATGGCTACACCTTC; CDR3: CSVKGAQVVYGYTF
D: TRBD2; V: TRBV7-2; J: TRBJ2-3; size: once; DNA: TGTGCCAGCAGCTACTTAGCGGGGGGGCAGGGTCCGCAGTATTTT; CDR3: CASSYLAGGQGPQYF
D: NA; V: TRBV21-1; J: TRBJ2-1; size: NA; DNA: TGTGCCGGCAGCAAAGAGGCGATTACTACGAATGAGCAGTTCTTC; CDR3: CAGSKEAITTNEQFF
D: NA; V: TRBV9; J: TRBJ2-3; size: NA; DNA: TGTGCCAGCAGCGTAGGGACACTCGGCACAGATACGCAGTATTTT; CDR3: CASSVGTLGTDTQYF
D: TRBD2; V: TRBV4-2; J: TRBJ2-3; size: NA; DNA: TGTGCCAGCAGCCAAGATTGGGGACTAGCGGGGGGGAGAAATACGCAGTATTTT; CDR3: CASSQDWGLAGGRNTQYF
D: NA; V: TRBV4-3; J: TRBJ1-5; size: NA; DNA: TGCGCCAGCATTGGCCTCAATCAGCCCCAGCATTTT; CDR3: CASIGLNQPQHF
D: NA; V: TRBV14; J: TRBJ1-2; size: NA; DNA: TGTGCCAGCAGCCAAAGTTGGAGCGGCTACACCTTC; CDR3: CASSQSWSGYTF
D: NA; V: TRBV5-4; J: TRBJ1-2; size: NA; DNA: TGTGCCAGCAGCGGCCTGAAACCTTATGGCTACACCTTC; CDR3: CASSGLKPYGYTF
D: TRBD2; V: TRBV9; J: TRBJ2-7; size: NA; DNA: TGTGCCAGCAGCGAGGGAGGACTAGCGGGAGGGTATATCGAGCAGTACTTC; CDR3: CASSEGGLAGGYIEQYF
D: NA; V: TRBV19; J: TRBJ1-2; size: NA; DNA: TGTGCCAGTAGTGCACAGGGCCTTATGAGGGGCTACACCTTC; CDR3: CASSAQGLMRGYTF